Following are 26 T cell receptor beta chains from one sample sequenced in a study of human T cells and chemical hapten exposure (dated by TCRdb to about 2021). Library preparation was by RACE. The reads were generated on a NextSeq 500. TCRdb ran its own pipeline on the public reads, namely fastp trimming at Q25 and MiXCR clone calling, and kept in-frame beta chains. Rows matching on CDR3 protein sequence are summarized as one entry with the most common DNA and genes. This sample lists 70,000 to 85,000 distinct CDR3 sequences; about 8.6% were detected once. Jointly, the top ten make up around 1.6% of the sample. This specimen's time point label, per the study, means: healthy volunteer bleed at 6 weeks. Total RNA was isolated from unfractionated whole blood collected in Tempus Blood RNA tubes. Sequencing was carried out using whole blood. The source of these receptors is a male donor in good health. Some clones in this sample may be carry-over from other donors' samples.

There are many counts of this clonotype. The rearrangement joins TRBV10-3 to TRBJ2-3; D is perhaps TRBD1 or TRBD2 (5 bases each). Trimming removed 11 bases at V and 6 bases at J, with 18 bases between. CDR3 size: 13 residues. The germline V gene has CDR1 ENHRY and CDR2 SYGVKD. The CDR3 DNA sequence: TGTGCCTCCAAGGGGCTAGCTGGGGATACGCAGTATTTT. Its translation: CASKGLAGDTQYF.

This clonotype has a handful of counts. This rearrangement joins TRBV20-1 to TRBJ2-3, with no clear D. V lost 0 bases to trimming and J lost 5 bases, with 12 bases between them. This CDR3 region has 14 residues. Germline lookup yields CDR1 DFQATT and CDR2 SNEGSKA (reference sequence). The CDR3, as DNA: TGCAGTGCTAGAGATAAGGCAGAACTAGATACGCAGTATTTT. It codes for CSARDKAELDTQYF.

The CDR3: CASSSDLLAGGPYEQYF. The CDR3 DNA reads as TGTGCCAGCAGCTCCGATCTACTAGCGGGAGGTCCCTACGAGCAGTACTTC. The V gene is TRBV7-2, the J gene TRBJ2-7; 12 bases are a match to TRBD2. Germline V CDR1 and CDR2: SGHTA, FQGNSA. J was trimmed by 2 bases and V by 4 bases; bases with no gene match: 9. The CDR3 spans 17 residues.

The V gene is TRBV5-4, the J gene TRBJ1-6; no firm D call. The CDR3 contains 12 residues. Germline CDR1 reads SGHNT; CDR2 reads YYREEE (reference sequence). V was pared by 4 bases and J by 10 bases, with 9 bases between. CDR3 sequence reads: CASSTANSPLHF. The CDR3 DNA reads TGTGCCAGCAGCACGGCTAACTCACCCCTCCACTTT.

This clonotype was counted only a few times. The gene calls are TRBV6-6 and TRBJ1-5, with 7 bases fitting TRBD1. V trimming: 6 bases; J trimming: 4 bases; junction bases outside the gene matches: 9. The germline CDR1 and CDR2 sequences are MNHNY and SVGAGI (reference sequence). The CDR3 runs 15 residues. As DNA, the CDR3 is TGTGCCAGCAGATCAACAGGGGAGGGGAATCAGCCCCAGCATTTT. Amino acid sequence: CASRSTGEGNQPQHF.

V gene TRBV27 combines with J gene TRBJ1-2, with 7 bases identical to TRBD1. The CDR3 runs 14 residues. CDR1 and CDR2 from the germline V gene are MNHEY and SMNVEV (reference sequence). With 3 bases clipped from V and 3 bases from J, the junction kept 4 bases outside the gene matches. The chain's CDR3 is CASSFDRDHYGYTF. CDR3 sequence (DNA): TGTGCCAGCAGTTTCGACAGGGACCACTATGGCTACACCTTC.

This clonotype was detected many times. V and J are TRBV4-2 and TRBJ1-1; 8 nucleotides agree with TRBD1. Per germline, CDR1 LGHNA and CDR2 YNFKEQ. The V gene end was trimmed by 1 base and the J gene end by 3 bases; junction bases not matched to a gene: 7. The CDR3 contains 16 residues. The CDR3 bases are TGTGCCAGCAGCCAAGCACAGGGGGGCTGGGACACTGAAGCTTTCTTT. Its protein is CASSQAQGGWDTEAFF.

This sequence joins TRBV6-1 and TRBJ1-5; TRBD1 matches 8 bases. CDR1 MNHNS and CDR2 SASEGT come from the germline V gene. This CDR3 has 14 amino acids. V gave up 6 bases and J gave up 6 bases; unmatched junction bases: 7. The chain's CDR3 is CASSYRGEAQPQHF. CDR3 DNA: TGTGCCAGCAGCTACAGGGGGGAGGCTCAGCCCCAGCATTTT.

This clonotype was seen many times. CDR3: CASSPSEDEGYTF. CDR3 DNA sequence: TGTGCCAGCTCACCCTCGGAGGACGAGGGCTACACCTTC. The chain recombines TRBV18 with TRBJ1-2; no clear D gene. With 3 bases removed from V and 8 bases from J, the gap between germline ends came to 13 bases. Per germline, CDR1 KGHSH and CDR2 LQKENI. CDR3 length: 13 amino acids.

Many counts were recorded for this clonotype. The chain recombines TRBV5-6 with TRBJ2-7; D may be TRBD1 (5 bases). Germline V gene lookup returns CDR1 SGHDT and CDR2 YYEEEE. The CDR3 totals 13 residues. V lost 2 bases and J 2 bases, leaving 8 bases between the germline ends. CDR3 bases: TGTGCCAGCAGCTTCAGGGTTCCCTACGAGCAGTACTTC. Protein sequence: CASSFRVPYEQYF.

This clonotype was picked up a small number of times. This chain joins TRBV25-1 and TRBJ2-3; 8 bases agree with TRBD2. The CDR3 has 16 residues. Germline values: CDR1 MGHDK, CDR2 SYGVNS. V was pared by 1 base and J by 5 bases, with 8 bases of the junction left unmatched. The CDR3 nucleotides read TGTGCCAGCAGTGAATTGGGCGGGAGGTCGGGAGATACGCAGTATTTT. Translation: CASSELGGRSGDTQYF.

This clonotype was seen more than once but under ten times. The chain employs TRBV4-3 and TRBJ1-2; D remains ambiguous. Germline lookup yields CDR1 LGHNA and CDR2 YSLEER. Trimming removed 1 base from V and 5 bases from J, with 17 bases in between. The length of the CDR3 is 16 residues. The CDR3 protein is CASSQGPASRRYGYTF. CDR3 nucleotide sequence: TGCGCCAGCAGCCAAGGGCCTGCCAGCCGGCGTTATGGCTACACCTTC.

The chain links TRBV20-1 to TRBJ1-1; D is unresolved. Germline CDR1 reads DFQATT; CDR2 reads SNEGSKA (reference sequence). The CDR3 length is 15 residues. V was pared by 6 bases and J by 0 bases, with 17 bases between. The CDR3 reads CSAPRPGGVNTEAFF. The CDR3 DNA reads TGCAGTGCCCCCCGGCCAGGCGGAGTGAACACTGAAGCTTTCTTT.

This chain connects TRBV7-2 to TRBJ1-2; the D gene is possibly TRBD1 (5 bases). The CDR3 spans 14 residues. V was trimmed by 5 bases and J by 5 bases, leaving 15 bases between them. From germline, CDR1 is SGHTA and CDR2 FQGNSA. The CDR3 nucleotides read TGTGCCAGCAGCCCCAGGGCTGTGGGATATGGCTACACCTTC. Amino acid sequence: CASSPRAVGYGYTF.

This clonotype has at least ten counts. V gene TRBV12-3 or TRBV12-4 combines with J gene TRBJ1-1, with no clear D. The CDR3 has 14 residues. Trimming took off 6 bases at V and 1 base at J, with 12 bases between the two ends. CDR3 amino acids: CASSTRQPNTEAFF. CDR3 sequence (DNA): TGTGCCAGCAGCACCCGACAACCGAACACTGAAGCTTTCTTT.

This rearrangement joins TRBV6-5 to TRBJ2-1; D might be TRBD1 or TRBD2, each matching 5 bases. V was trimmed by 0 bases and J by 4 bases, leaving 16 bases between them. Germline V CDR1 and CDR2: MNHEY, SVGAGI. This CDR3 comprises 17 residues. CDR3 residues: CASSYSPLGDGYNEQFF. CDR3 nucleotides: TGTGCCAGCAGTTACTCTCCCCTGGGGGACGGTTACAATGAGCAGTTCTTC.

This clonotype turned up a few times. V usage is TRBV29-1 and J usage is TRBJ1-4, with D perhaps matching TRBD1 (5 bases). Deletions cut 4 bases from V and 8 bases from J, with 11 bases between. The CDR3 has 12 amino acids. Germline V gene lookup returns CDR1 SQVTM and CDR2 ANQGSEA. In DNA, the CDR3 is TGCAGCGTTGTTCAGGGAAACGAAAAACTGTTTTTT. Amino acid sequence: CSVVQGNEKLFF. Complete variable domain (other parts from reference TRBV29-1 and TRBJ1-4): SAVISQKPSRDICQRGTSLTIQCQVDSQVTMMFWYRQQPGQSLTLIATANQGSEATYESGFVIDKFPISRPNLTFSTLTVSNMSPEDSSIYLCSVVQGNEKLFFGSGTQLSVL.

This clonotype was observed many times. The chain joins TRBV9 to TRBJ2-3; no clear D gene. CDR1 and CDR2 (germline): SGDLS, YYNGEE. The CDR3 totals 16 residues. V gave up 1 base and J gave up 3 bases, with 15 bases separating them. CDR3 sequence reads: CASSVTESGETDTQYF. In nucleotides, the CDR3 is TGTGCCAGCAGCGTAACGGAGTCGGGCGAAACAGATACGCAGTATTTT.

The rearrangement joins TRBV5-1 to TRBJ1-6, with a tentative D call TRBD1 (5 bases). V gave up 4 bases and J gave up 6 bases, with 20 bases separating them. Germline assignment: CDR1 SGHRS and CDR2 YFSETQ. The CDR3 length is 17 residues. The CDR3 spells CASSLTGPGFSNSPLHF. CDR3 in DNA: TGCGCCAGCAGCCTTACAGGCCCCGGATTCTCTAATTCACCCCTCCACTTT.

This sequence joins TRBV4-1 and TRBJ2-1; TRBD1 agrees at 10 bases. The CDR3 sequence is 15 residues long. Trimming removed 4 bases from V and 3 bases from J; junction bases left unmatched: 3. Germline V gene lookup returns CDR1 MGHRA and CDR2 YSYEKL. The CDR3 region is CASSPDRGNYNEQFF. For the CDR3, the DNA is TGCGCCAGCAGCCCGGACAGGGGGAACTACAATGAGCAGTTCTTC.

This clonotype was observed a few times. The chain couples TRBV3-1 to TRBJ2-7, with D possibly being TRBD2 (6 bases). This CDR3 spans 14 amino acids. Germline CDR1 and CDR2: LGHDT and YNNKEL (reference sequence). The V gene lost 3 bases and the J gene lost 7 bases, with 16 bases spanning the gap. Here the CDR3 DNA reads TGTGCCAGCAGCCAGGCGACTGGGAGGAGGGAGCAGTACTTC. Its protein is CASSQATGRREQYF.

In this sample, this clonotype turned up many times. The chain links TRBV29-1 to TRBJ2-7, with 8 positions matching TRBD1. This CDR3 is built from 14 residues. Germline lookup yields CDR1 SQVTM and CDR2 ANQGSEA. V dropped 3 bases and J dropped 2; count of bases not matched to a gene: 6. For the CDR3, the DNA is TGCAGCGTTGAGACAGGGGAAAGGACCTACGAGCAGTACTTC. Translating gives CSVETGERTYEQYF.

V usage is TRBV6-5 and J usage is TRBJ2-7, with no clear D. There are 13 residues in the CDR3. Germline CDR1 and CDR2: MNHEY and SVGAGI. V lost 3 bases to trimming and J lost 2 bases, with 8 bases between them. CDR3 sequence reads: CASSYRQTYEQYF. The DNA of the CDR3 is TGTGCCAGCAGTTATCGGCAGACCTACGAGCAGTACTTC.

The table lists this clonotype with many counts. DNA for the CDR3: TGTGCCAGTACTACTGGGGGAGGAAACAATGAGCAGTTCTTC. It encodes CASTTGGGNNEQFF. The V call is TRBV6-6, the J call TRBJ2-1; TRBD2 is a possible D gene (6 bases). Germline assignment: CDR1 MNHNY and CDR2 SVGAGI (reference sequence). The CDR3 extends over 14 amino acids. Trimming stripped 9 bases from V and 5 bases from J, with 17 bases between.

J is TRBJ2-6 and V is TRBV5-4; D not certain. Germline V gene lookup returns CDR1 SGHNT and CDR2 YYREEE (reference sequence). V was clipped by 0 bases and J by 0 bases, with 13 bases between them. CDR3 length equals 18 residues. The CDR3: CASSLVVGFNSGANVLTF. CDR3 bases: TGTGCCAGCAGCTTGGTAGTAGGATTCAACTCTGGGGCCAACGTCCTGACTTTC.

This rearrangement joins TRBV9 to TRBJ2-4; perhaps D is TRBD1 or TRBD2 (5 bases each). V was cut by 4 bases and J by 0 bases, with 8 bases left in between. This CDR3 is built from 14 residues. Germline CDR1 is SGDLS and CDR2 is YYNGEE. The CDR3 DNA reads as TGTGCCAGCAGCCCAGGGACAGCCAAAAACATTCAGTACTTC. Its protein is CASSPGTAKNIQYF.